This T cell receptor beta chain came from a study of read filtering for tumor transcriptome and immune sequencing. Every patient had bone marrow sampled while the disease was active. This CDR3 contains 14 residues. Germline V gene sequence: CDR1 DFQATT, CDR2 SNEGSKA (reference sequence). Trimming took off 5 bases at V and 4 bases at J, with 14 bases between the two ends. The library was built from roughly 400 ng RNA with molecular barcoded adaptors for alpha/delta and beta/gamma chains. MiXCR, run by TCRdb on the reads, gives a single entry per CDR3 protein. The sample has around 40,000 distinct CDR3 sequences; over 9.5% are singletons. This clonotype was counted at least ten times.

This rearrangement joins TRBV20-1 to TRBJ2-2; either TRBD1 or TRBD2 may supply D (6 bases each). Source material: a population of CD138-negative cells sorted from bone marrow. This TCR derives from a donor at least 40 years old with multiple myeloma. Here the CDR3 reads CSAFRGAGTGELFF. The CDR3 coding sequence is TGCAGTGCTTTTAGGGGGGCGGGCACCGGGGAGCTGTTTTTT.